This TCR beta chain was documented in a study of cytomegalovirus exposure and HLA in healthy donors. CDR1 ENHRY and CDR2 SYGVKD come from the germline V gene. Trimming pared 3 bases from V and 5 bases from J, leaving 11 bases between. The CDR3 runs 13 residues. This clone came up a few times. PCR was performed using 60 Vbeta and 13 Jbeta primers. Method: immunoSEQ multiplex PCR; TCRdb's copy keeps in-frame clones and lacks some. The profile shows approximately 100,000 clones, 60% to 85% of them singletons. The clonotype was recovered from a man aged 50 to 59 in good health and CMV-seronegative. This rearrangement joins TRBV10-3 to TRBJ2-7; D is possibly TRBD2 (6 bases). The sequencing sample was made of PBMCs. The CDR3 loop reads CAISDFTSNEQYF. CDR3 nucleotides: TGTGCCATCAGTGACTTTACTAGCAACGAGCAGTACTTC.